Detailed here is one T cell receptor (beta chain). Its antigen is unidentified. This specimen comes from a study of cytomegalovirus exposure and HLA in healthy donors. Study-wide findings and caveats: Associated with cytomegalovirus, according to the listing, were approximately 160 TCR beta chains.

Germline loops: CDR1 MNHNY, CDR2 SVGAGI (reference sequence). Trimming shortened V by 7 bases and J by 0 bases, and 12 bases separated the two germline ends. The length of the CDR3 is 14 residues. PCR used 60 Vbeta primers and 13 Jbeta primers. The method was immunoSEQ multiplex PCR; TCRdb's version includes in-frame clones alone and lacks a portion of them. The sample records around 99,000 clones, roughly 69% being singletons. The sample comprised PBMCs. The V call is TRBV6-6, the J call TRBJ1-1, with D unresolved. The sequence came from a woman in her seventies in good health and CMV-seropositive. This CDR3 is CASIIDTLNTEAFF. In DNA, the CDR3 is TGTGCCAGCATTATCGACACGTTGAACACTGAAGCTTTCTTT.